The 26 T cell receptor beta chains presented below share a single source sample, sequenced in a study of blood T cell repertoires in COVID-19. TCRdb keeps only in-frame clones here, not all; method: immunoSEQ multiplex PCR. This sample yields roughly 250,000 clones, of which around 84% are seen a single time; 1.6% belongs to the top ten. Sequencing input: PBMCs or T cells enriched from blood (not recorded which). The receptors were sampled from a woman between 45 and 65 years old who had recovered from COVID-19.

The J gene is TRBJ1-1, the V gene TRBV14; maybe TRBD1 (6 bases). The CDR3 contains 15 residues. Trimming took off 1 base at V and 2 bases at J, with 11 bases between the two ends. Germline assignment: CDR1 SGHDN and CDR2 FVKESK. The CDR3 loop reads CASSQVVQGNTEAFF. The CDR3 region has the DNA TGTGCCAGCAGCCAAGTTGTACAGGGCAACACTGAAGCTTTCTTT.

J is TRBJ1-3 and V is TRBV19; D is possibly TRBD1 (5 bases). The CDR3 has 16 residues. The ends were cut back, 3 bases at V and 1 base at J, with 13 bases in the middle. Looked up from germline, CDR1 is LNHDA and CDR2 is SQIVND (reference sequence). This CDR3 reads CASSIMQGLSGNTIYF. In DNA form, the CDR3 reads TGTGCCAGTAGTATCATGCAGGGATTATCTGGAAACACCATATATTTT. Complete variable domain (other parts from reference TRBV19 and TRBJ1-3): DGGITQSPKYLFRKEGQNVTLSCEQNLNHDAMYWYRQDPGQGLRLIYYSQIVNDFQKGDIAEGYSVSREKKESFPLTVTSAQKNPTAFYLCASSIMQGLSGNTIYFGEGSWLTVV.

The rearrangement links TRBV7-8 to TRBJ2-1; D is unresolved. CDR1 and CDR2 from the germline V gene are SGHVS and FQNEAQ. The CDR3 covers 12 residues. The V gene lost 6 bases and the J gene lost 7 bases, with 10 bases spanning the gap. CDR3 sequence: CASRPTWNEQFF. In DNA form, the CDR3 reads TGTGCCAGCAGGCCGACTTGGAATGAGCAGTTCTTC.

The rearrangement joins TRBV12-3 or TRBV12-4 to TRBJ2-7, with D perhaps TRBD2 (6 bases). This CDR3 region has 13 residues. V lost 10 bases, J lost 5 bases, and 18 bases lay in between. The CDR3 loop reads CATSRRGENEQYF. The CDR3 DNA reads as TGTGCCACCTCGAGGCGGGGAGAGAACGAGCAGTACTTC.

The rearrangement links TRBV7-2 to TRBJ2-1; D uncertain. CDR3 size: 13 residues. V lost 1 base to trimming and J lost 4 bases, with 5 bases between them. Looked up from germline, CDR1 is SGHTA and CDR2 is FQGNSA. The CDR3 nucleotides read TGTGCCAGCAGCTTAGACTATTACAATGAGCAGTTCTTC. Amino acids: CASSLDYYNEQFF.

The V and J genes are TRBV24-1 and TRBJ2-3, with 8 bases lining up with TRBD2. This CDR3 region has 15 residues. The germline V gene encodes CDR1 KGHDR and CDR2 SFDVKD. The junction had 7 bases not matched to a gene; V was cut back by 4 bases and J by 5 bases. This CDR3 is CATSDPSGSGDTQYF. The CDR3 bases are TGTGCCACCAGTGACCCGAGCGGGAGTGGAGATACGCAGTATTTT.

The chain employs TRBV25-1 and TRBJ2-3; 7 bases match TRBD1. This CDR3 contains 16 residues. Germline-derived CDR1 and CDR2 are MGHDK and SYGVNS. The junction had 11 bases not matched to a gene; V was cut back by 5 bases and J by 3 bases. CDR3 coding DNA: TGTGCCAGCAGTCCTACAGGGACAGCCGGGACAGATACGCAGTATTTT. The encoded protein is CASSPTGTAGTDTQYF.

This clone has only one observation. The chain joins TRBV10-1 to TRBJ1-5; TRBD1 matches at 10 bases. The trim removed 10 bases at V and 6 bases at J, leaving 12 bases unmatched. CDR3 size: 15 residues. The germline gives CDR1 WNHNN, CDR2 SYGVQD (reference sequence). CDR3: CAIRRTGGQGQPQHF. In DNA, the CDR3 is TGCGCCATACGCCGGACAGGGGGTCAGGGTCAGCCCCAGCATTTT.

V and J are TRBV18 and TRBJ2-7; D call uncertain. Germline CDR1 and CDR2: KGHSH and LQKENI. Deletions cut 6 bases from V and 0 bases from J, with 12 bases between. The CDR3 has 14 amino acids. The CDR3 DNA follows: TGTGCCAGCTCTCCGAGTCCCAACTCCTACGAGCAGTACTTC. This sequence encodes CASSPSPNSYEQYF.

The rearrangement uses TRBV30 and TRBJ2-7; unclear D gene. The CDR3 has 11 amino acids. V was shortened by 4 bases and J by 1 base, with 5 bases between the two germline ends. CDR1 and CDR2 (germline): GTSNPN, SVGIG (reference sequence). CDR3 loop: CAWKRSYEQYF. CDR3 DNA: TGTGCCTGGAAGAGATCCTACGAGCAGTACTTC.

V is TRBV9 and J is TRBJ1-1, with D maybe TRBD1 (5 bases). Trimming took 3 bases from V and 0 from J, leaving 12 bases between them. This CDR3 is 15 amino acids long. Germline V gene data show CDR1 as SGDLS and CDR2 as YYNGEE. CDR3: CASSASGGMNTEAFF. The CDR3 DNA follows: TGTGCCAGCAGCGCGTCCGGGGGAATGAACACTGAAGCTTTCTTT.

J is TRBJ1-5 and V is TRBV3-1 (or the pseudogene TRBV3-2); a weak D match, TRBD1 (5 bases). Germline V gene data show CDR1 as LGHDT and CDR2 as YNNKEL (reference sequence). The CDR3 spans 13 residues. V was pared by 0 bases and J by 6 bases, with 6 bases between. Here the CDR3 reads CASSQEQGQPQHF. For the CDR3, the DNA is TGTGCCAGCAGCCAAGAGCAGGGTCAGCCCCAGCATTTT.

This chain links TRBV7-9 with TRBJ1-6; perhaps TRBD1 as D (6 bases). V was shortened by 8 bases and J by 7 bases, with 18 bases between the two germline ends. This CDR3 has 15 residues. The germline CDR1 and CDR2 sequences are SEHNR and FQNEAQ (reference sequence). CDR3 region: CASRVDSIPNSPLHF. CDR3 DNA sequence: TGTGCCAGCCGAGTGGACAGTATTCCGAATTCACCCCTCCACTTT.

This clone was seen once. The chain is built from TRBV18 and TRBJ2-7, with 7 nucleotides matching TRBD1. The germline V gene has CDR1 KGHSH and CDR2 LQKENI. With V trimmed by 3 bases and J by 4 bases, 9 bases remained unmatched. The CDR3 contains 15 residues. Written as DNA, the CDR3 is TGTGCCAGCTCACCCCGTCAGGGGGTTAATTACGAGCAGTACTTC. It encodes CASSPRQGVNYEQYF. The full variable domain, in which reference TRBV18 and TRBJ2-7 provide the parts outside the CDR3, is NAGVMQNPRHLVRRRGQEARLRCSPMKGHSHVYWYRQLPEEGLKFMVYLQKENIIDESGMPKERFSAEFPKEGPSILRIQQVVRGDSAAYFCASSPRQGVNYEQYFGPGTRLTVT.

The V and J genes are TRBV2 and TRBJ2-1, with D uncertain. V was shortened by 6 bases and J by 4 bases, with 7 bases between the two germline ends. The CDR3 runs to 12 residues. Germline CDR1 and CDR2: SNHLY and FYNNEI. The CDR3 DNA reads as TGTGCCAGCAGGAGGATTTACAATGAGCAGTTCTTC. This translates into CASRRIYNEQFF.

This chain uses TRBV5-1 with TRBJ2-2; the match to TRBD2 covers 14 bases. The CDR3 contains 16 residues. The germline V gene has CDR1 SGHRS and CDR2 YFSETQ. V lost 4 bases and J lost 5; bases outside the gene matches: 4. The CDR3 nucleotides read TGCGCCAGCAGCAGAGGACTAGCGGGAGGAACCGGGGAGCTGTTTTTT. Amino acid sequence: CASSRGLAGGTGELFF.

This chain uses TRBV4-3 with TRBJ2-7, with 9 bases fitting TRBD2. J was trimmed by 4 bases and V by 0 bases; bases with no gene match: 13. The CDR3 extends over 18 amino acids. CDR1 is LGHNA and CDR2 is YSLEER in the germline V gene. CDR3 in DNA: TGCGCCAGCAGCCAAGATGTGGGGGGGCTTAGCGGGAGTTACGAGCAGTACTTC. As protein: CASSQDVGGLSGSYEQYF.

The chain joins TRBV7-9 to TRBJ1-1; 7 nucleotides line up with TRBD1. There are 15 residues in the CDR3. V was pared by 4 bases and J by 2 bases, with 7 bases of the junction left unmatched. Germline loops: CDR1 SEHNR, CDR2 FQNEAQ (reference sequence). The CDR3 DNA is TGTGCCAGCAGCTCCGAAGGGGGCCTAAACACTGAAGCTTTCTTT. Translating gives CASSSEGGLNTEAFF.

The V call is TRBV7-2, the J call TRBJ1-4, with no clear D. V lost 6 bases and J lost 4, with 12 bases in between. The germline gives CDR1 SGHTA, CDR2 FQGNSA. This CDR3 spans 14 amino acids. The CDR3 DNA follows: TGTGCCAGCAGTCCGGCGGGTCTTAATGAAAAACTGTTTTTT. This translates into CASSPAGLNEKLFF.

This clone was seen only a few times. The CDR3 DNA reads as TGTGCCAGCAGCGGCCGGGACAGGGGCTATAGCAATCAGCCCCAGCATTTT. Translated, it gives CASSGRDRGYSNQPQHF. The rearrangement links TRBV5-8 to TRBJ1-5, with 10 bases lining up with TRBD1. This CDR3 is 17 amino acids long. Trimming took 4 bases from V and 0 from J; bases not matched to a gene: 7. Germline V lookup: CDR1 SGHTS, CDR2 YDEGEE.

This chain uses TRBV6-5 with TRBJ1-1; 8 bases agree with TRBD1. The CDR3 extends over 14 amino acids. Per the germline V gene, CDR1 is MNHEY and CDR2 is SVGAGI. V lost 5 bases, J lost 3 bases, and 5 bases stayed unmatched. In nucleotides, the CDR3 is TGTGCCAGCAGTCCCCGGACAGGGTACACTGAAGCTTTCTTT. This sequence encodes CASSPRTGYTEAFF.

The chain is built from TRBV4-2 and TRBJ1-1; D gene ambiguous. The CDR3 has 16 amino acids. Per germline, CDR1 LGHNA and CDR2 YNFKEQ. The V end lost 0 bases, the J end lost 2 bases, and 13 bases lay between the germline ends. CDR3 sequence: CASSQEGLLGNTEAFF. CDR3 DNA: TGTGCCAGCAGCCAAGAAGGTTTATTGGGCAACACTGAAGCTTTCTTT.

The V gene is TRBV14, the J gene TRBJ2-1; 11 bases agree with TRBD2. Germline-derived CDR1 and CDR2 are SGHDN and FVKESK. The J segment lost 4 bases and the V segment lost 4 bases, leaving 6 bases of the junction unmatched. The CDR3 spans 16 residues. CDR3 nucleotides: TGTGCCAGCAGCCCACTAGCGGGAGAAGGTTACAATGAGCAGTTCTTC. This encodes CASSPLAGEGYNEQFF.

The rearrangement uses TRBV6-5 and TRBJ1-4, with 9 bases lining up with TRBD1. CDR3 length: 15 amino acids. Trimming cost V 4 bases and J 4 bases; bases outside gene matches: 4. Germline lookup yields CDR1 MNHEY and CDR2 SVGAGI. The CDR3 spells CASSSPGQGNEKLFF. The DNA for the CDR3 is TGTGCCAGCAGTTCCCCGGGACAGGGTAATGAAAAACTGTTTTTT.

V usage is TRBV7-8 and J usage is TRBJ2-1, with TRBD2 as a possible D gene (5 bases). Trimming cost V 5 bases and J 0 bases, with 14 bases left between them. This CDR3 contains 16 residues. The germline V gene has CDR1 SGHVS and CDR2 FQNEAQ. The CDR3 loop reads CASSPRAVSSYNEQFF. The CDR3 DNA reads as TGTGCCAGCAGCCCAAGAGCGGTGAGCTCCTACAATGAGCAGTTCTTC.

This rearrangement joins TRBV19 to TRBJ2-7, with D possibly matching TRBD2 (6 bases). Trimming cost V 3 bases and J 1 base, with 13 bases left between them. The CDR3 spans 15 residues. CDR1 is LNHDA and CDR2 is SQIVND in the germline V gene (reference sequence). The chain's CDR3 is CASSIAAGGSYEQYF. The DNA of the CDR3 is TGTGCCAGTAGTATCGCGGCAGGAGGGTCCTACGAGCAGTACTTC.